This note documents a single TCR beta chain sequence. In the original workflow: Estimated nucleated cell counts came from reference gene primer amplification. Method: immunoSEQ multiplex PCR; TCRdb's copy keeps in-frame clones and lacks some. V, J and clone size are taken as reported in that table, and D and trimming were inferred from the DNA itself. The data hold hundreds of thousands of clones, with 75% to 90% observed a single time. The sample is drawn from a study of blood T cell repertoires in COVID-19. The CDR3 sequence is 13 residues long. The J segment lost 11 bases and the V segment lost 5 bases, leaving 8 bases of the junction unmatched. CDR1 and CDR2 (germline): SEHNR, FQNEAQ (reference sequence).

Material: peripheral blood. This receptor was identified in a woman in her 30s with active or convalescent COVID-19. The chain carries TRBV7-9 and TRBJ2-7; 11 positions match TRBD1. In DNA form, the CDR3 reads TGTGCCAGCAGCAGAGGGGACAGGGGGAAGGAGTACTTC. The encoded protein is CASSRGDRGKEYF.